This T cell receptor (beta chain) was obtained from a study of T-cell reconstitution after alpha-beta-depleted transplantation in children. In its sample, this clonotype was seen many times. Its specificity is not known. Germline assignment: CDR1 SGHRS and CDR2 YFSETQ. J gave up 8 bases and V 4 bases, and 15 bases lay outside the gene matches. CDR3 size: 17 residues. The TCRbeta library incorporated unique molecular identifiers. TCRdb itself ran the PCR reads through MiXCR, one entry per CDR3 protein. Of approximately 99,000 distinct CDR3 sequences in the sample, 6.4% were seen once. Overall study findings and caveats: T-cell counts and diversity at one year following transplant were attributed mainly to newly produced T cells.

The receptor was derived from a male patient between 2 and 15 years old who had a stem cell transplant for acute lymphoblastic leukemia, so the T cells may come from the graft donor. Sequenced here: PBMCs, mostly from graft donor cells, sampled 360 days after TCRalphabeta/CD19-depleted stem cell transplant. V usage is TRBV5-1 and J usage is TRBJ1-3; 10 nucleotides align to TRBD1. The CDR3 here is CASSRTGTGALGDTIYF. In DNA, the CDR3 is TGCGCCAGCAGCCGTACCGGGACAGGGGCTTTGGGGGACACCATATATTTT.